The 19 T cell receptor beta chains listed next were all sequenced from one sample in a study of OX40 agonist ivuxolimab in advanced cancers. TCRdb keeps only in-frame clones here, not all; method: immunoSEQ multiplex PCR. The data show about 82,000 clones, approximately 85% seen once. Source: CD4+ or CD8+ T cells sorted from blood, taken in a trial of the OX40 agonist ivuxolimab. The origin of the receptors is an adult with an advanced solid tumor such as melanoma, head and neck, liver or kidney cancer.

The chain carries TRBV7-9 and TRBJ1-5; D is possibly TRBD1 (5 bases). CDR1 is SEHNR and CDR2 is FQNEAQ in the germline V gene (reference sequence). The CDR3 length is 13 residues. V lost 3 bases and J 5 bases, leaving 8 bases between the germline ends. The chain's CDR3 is CASSFPGDQPQHF. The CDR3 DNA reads TGTGCCAGCAGCTTCCCGGGGGATCAGCCCCAGCATTTT.

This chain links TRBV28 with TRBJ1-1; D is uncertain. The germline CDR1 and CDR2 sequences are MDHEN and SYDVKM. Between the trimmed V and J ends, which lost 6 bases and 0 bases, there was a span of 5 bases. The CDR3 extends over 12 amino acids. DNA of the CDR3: TGTGCCAGCAGGGAGTTGAACACTGAAGCTTTCTTT. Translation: CASRELNTEAFF.

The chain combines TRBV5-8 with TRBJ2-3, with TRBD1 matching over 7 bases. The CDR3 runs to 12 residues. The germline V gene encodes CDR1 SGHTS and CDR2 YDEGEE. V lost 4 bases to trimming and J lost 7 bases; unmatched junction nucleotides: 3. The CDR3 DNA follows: TGTGCCAGCAGCAGGACAGGTTATACGCAGTATTTT. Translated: CASSRTGYTQYF.

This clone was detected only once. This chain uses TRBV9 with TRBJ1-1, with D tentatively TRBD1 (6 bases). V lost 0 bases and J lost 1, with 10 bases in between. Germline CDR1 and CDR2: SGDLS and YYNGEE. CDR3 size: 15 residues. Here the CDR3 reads CASSVEGGRNTEAFF. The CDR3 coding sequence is TGTGCCAGCAGCGTAGAAGGGGGTAGGAACACTGAAGCTTTCTTT.

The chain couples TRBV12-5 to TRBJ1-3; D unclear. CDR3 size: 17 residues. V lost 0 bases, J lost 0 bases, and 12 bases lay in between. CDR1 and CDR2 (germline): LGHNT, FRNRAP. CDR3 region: CASGLVQSTASGNTIYF. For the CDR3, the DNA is TGTGCTAGTGGTTTGGTACAAAGTACAGCCTCTGGAAACACCATATATTTT.

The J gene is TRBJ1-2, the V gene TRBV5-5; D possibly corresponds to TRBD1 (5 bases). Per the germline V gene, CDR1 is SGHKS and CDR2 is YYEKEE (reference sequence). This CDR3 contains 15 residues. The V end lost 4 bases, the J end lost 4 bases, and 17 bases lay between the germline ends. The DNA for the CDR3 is TGTGCCAGCAGCCCAATAGACAGCCTGGGCTATGGCTACACCTTC. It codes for CASSPIDSLGYGYTF. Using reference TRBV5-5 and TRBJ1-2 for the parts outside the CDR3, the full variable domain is DAGVTQSPTHLIKTRGQQVTLRCSPISGHKSVSWYQQVLGQGPQFIFQYYEKEERGRGNFPDRFSARQFPNYSSELNVNALLLGDSALYLCASSPIDSLGYGYTFGSGTRLTVV.

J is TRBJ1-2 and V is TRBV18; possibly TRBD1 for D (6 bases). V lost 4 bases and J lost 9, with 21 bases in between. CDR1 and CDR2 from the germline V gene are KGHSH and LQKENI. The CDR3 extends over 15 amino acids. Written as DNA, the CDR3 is TGTGCCAGCTCACAAACTACGGGACAAATCCCCCGCTACACCTTC. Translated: CASSQTTGQIPRYTF.

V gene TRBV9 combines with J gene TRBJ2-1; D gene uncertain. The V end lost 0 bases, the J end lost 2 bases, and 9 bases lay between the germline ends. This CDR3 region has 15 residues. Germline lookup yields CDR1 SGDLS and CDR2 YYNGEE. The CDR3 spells CASSVATGPYNEQFF. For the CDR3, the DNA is TGTGCCAGCAGCGTAGCTACCGGGCCCTACAATGAGCAGTTCTTC.

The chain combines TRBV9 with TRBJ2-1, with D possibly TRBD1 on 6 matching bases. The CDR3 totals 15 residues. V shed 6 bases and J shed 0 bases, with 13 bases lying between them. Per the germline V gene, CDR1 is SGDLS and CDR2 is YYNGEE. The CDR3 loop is CASTPEGDSYNEQFF. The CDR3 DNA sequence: TGTGCCAGCACCCCCGAGGGGGACTCCTACAATGAGCAGTTCTTC.

The DNA for the CDR3 is TGTGCCAGCAGCTTAGGTGGAGACAATCAGCCCCAGCATTTT. Its protein product is CASSLGGDNQPQHF. The chain joins TRBV7-8 to TRBJ1-5; no clear D. CDR1 is SGHVS and CDR2 is FQNEAQ in the germline V gene. The germline V and J ends were trimmed by 1 base and 3 bases, with 7 bases remaining between them. CDR3 size: 14 residues.

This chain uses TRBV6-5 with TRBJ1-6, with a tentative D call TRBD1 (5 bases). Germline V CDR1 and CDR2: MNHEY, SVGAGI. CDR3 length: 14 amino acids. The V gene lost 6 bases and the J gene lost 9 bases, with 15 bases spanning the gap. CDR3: CASRTQGLTSPLHF. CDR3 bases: TGTGCCAGCAGAACCCAGGGATTGACTTCACCCCTCCACTTT.

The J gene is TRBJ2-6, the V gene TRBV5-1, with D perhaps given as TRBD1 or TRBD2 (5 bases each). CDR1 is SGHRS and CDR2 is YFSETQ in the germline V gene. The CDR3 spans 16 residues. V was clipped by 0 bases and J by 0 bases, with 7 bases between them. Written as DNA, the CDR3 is TGCGCCAGCAGCTTGGGGGACCACTCTGGGGCCAACGTCCTGACTTTC. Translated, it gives CASSLGDHSGANVLTF.

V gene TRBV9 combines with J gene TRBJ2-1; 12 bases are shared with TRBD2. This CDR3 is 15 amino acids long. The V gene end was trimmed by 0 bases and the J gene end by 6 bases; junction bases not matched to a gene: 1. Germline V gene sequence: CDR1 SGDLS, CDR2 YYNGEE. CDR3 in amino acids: CASSVASGRANEQFF. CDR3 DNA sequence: TGTGCCAGCAGCGTAGCTAGCGGGAGGGCCAATGAGCAGTTCTTC.

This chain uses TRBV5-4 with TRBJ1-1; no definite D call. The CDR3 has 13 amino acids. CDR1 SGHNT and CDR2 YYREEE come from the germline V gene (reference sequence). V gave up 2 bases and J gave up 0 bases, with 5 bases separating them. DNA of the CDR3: TGTGCCAGCAGCTTTAATCTGAACACTGAAGCTTTCTTT. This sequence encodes CASSFNLNTEAFF.

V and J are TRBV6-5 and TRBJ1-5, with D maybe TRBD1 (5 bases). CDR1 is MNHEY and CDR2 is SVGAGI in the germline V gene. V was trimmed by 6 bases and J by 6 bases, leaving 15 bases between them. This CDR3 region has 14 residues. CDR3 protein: CASSYRGASQPQHF. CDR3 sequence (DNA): TGTGCCAGCAGCTACCGAGGGGCAAGTCAGCCCCAGCATTTT.

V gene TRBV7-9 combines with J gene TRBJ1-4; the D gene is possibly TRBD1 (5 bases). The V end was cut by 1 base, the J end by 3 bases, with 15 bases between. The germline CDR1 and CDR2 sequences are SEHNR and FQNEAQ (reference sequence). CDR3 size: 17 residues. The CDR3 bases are TGTGCCAGCAGCTTAGGAAATAGAGGGGCGCCTAATGAAAAACTGTTTTTT. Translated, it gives CASSLGNRGAPNEKLFF.

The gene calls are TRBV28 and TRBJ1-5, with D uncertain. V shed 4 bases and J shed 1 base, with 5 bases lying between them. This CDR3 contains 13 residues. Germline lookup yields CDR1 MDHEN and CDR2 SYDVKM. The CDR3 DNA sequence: TGTGCCAGCAGTTCCGGAAGCAATCAGCCCCAGCATTTT. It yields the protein CASSSGSNQPQHF.

The CDR3 here is CASSFTPDTQYF. In DNA form, the CDR3 reads TGTGCCAGCAGCTTCACCCCAGATACGCAGTATTTT. V is TRBV5-4 and J is TRBJ2-3; D not resolved. The CDR3 spans 12 residues. CDR1 is SGHNT and CDR2 is YYREEE in the germline V gene (reference sequence). Trimming cost V 2 bases and J 4 bases, with 5 bases left between them.

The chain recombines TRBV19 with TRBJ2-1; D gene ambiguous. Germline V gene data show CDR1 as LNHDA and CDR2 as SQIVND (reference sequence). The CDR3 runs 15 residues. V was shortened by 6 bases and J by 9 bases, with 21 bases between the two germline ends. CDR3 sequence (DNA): TGTGCCAGTAGCCCCGCCCCCCGCGTCGTGGGTGAGCAGTTCTTC. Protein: CASSPAPRVVGEQFF.